Presented here are 11 T cell receptor delta chains from one specimen sequenced in a study of DNA immune sequencing with unique molecular identifiers. Genomic DNA underwent 32-plex PCR targeting all 8 TRDV and 4 TRDJ genes. Adapter PCR followed approximately 3 barcoding PCR cycles that attached a 12-nucleotide UMI. TCRdb re-processed the multiplex PCR reads via CATT. Among more than 2,000 delta-chain clones, 13% to 15% were seen once, and the ten largest hold about 20%. The sample comprised gamma-delta T cells from PBMCs. The origin of the receptors is a human donor in good health.

Turning to this clone: This likely stems from a read error, as it lies one base from a far larger clone. Other nucleotide sequences in the sample specify the same CDR3. This rearrangement joins TRDV2 to TRDJ1, with TRDD3 matching over 8 bases. CDR1 and CDR2 (germline): GEAIGNYY, EKD. The CDR3 is 17 residues long. The CDR3 DNA reads TGTGCATGTGACGCTCTTCTGGGGGAACAAACCACCGATAAACTCATCTTT. Its translation: CACDALLGEQTTDKLIF.

As to this clone: It may be a read error: a sequence one base away is much more abundant. The chain carries TRDV1 and TRDJ1, with 7 bases matching TRDD3. TCRdb is silent on the J gene; assignment here came from matching the DNA to germline. CDR1 and CDR2 (germline): TSWWSYY, QGS. CDR3 length: 27 residues. The ends lost 4 bases at V and 1 base at J; junction bases unmatched: 42. The CDR3, as DNA: TGTGCTCTTGGGGCACGTTCGCTTGTTTCCACGTACTGTGGGATACTTGGCGGAAGGGAATGCACCGATAAACTCATCTTT. Protein sequence: CALGARSLVSTYCGILGGRECTDKLIF.

This clone was seen only a few times. The called J gene is TRDJ1, whereas the V gene has no call; the table's D call TRDD3 went unverified against the DNA. This CDR3 spans 17 amino acids. The DNA of the CDR3 is TGTGCTCTTGGGGAGCTACTGGGGGTCCTACACACCGATAAACTCATCTTT. Translating gives CALGELLGVLHTDKLIF.

This clone was found a few times. A single base is all that separates this from a far larger clone, so a read error is likely. The rearrangement links TRDV2 to TRDJ1, with 8 bases lining up with TRDD3. The trim removed 3 bases at V and 0 bases at J, leaving 11 bases unmatched. CDR1 is GEAIGNYY and CDR2 is EKD in the germline V gene. The CDR3 length is 17 residues. CDR3 coding DNA: TGTGCCTGTGACGCCGTCGGGATACGCGGGCACACCGATAAACTCATCTTT. This gives the protein CACDAVGIRGHTDKLIF.

This chain joins TRDV1 and TRDJ1, with TRDD3 matching 9 bases. The J gene comes from matching the DNA to germline here; TCRdb lacks it. The junction had 5 bases not matched to a gene; V was cut back by 1 base and J by 2 bases. The germline V gene encodes CDR1 TSWWSYY and CDR2 QGS. The CDR3 contains 16 residues. The CDR3: CALGERGILGTDKLIF. CDR3 bases: TGTGCTCTTGGGGAACGGGGGATACTGGGGACCGATAAACTCATCTTT.

Turning to this clone: A read error may explain this, as a much larger clone is one base away. This chain joins TRDV3 and TRDJ1; 10 bases map to TRDD3. This CDR3 has 16 amino acids. Germline V lookup: CDR1 TVYSNPD, CDR2 GDNSRS (reference sequence). V trimming: 1 base; J trimming: 0 bases; junction bases outside the gene matches: 8. This CDR3 is CAFNRLGDSHTDKLIF. CDR3 coding DNA: TGTGCCTTTAATAGACTGGGGGATTCTCACACCGATAAACTCATCTTT.

This clone was seen only a few times. A far larger clone is one base from this, pointing to a likely read error. Distinct nucleotide sequences in the sample also encode this CDR3. Here the CDR3 reads CACDTLWGANEYTDKLIF. The CDR3 DNA reads as TGTGCCTGTGATACCTTATGGGGTGCCAATGAGTACACCGATAAACTCATCTTT. J is TRDJ1 and V is TRDV2, with D possibly TRDD3 on 5 matching bases. The CDR3 runs 18 residues. Trimming shortened V by 4 bases and J by 0 bases, and 23 bases separated the two germline ends. Germline loops: CDR1 GEAIGNYY, CDR2 EKD.

The CDR3 reads CALGESNFLTRPYPSSHKPIF. The CDR3 DNA follows: TGTGCTCTTGGGGAGTCGAATTTCCTCACCAGACCATACCCCTCCTCGCATAAACCCATCTTT. No J gene call was made, and the V gene is TRDV1; TRDD3 is the table's D call, not checked against the DNA. The CDR3 spans 21 residues. Germline CDR1 is TSWWSYY and CDR2 is QGS.

As regards this clone: TCRdb attributes to this sequence the protein of a much larger clone, which differs from the DNA translation at residue 3; a read error is likely, and the protein displayed is translated from the DNA. The gene calls are TRDV2 and TRDJ1, with TRDD3 matching 8 bases. This CDR3 has 19 amino acids. CDR1 GEAIGNYY and CDR2 EKD come from the germline V gene. CDR3 DNA: TGTGCCTATGACCATATTGTACTCCCCTACTGGGGGGACACCGATAAACTCATCTTT. Translating it yields CAYDHIVLPYWGDTDKLIF.

A remark on this clone: Translating this DNA gives a protein that differs at residue 8 from the TCRdb one, which belongs to a much larger clone; a read error is likely, and the protein shown is this translation. The chain joins TRDV2 to TRDJ1, with 8 bases fitting TRDD3. The CDR3 sequence is 16 residues long. V lost 3 bases, J lost 6 bases, and 14 bases stayed unmatched. Per the germline V gene, CDR1 is GEAIGNYY and CDR2 is EKD. The chain's CDR3 is CACDVLGVTRENKLIF. CDR3 nucleotide sequence: TGTGCCTGTGACGTACTGGGGGTTACGAGAGAAAATAAACTCATCTTT.

The V gene was left uncalled, and the J gene is TRDJ1. This CDR3 has 14 residues. CDR3 nucleotides: TGTGCTCTTTTAGTACGGGATCCCACCGATAAACTCATCTTT. It yields the protein CALLVRDPTDKLIF.